This TCR beta chain is drawn from a study of regulatory T cells in long-lasting Graves disease (dated by TCRdb to 2020 to 2023). About the study as a whole: Patients with newly diagnosed Graves' disease had been on antithyroid drugs for under 3 months. A total of 33 samples were covered by TCR sequencing, comprising some 13 persistent and around 20 newly diagnosed Graves' disease patients. Persistent Graves' disease patients were compared with newly diagnosed Graves' disease patients by peripheral blood TCR sequencing and RNA sequencing. The study took place in China and was registered as a clinical trial. The full study reports these points: Compared with newly diagnosed patients, persistent Graves' disease patients had lower TCR Shannon entropy and fewer highly expanded clones, which suggests clonal expansion. Only the TCR beta chain was sequenced and analyzed. Peripheral blood alone was examined, since thyroid tissue, which constituted the primary lesion, could not be accessed. The authors acknowledged the small sample size as a limitation that may reduce accuracy. Preferential use of TRBV28, TRBJ1-2 and TRBJ2-5 was observed in persistent disease, whereas TRBV20-1 and TRBJ2-1 were favored in newly diagnosed disease. Persistent patients shared more public clonotypes among themselves (more than 2,500) than newly diagnosed patients did (over 900).

Taken from cysteine to phenylalanine, the CDR3 has 14 residues. Here the CDR3 DNA is all that survives: 42 bases in frame from base 1. V is reduced by 3 bases and J by 3 bases, leaving a spacing of 12 bases between them. CDR1 and CDR2 are drawn from the germline V gene: SGDLS, YYNGEE. Library preparation was by multiplex PCR. Sequencing took place on an Illumina HiSeq 4000. CDR3 regions were amplified by Arm-PCR with iRepertoire HTBI primers to construct TCR beta libraries. Gel purification was performed on PCR products prior to sequencing. In the authors' own workflow: Gene usage analysis of CDR3 amino acid clonotypes relied on the roughly 64 TRBV and 15 or so TRBJ segments identified across samples. COPE and FqMerger were used to merge the filtered high-quality paired reads into contigs. Contigs were aligned with BLAST to IMGT TRBV, TRBD and TRBJ reference genes, and CDR3 was defined per IMGT. Highly expanded clones were defined as clonotypes with a frequency above 0.1%. Shannon entropy served as the measure of repertoire diversity, while the Gini coefficient captured V-J evenness. Public clonotypes were defined as clonotypes shared by more than one individual. Through fastp at Q25 and MiXCR, TCRdb rebuilt clones from the public reads, retaining in-frame beta chains. Entries are consolidated by CDR3 protein sequence, retaining the most common genes and DNA. TCRdb's processing, not the authors', yielded these V and J calls. The sample data list about 470,000 distinct CDR3 sequences, and about 15% of these were observed just once. The ten largest clones add up to approximately 16% of the sample.

Explained via the paper, the time point label denotes: newly diagnosed GD, antithyroid drugs for less than 3 months. For both TCR sequencing and RNA sequencing, RNA was extracted from PBMCs using TRIzol. The diagnosis of Graves' disease followed American Thyroid Association guidelines. Patients were recruited from an endocrinology department in Xi'an, China. Each patient gave 7.5 to 10 milliliters of peripheral blood, collected in an EDTA anticoagulant tube. PBMCs were isolated by Ficoll Paque Plus density gradient separation without further T cell sorting. RNA quality was checked with an Agilent 2100 Bioanalyzer and agarose gel, and concentration with a NanoDrop 2000. This clonotype was counted ten times or more. Its binding antigen is unknown. Per-base quality was not reported, and no clone a single base away is much larger than it. In addition, the sample was reused for a study of T cells in Graves' hyperthyroidism and ophthalmopathy. As described in the second report: Graves' hyperthyroidism was defined as stable when no progression to ophthalmopathy occurred over 18 months of follow-up. Hyperthyroidism patients were newly diagnosed, had a disease duration of under 2 months, and were aged 18 to 65 years. The study excluded patients with uncontrolled infections, other autoimmune diseases, pregnancy or lactation. Clinical symptoms, serum thyroxine and TRAb, thyroid ultrasound, and orbital computed tomography formed the basis for the diagnoses. The first round of RT-PCR for the TCR CDR3 was performed with the HTBI primer set and the Qiagen OneStep RT-PCR kit. Most expanded thyroid clonotypes (frequency above 0.001) were also detected in blood, a finding suggesting that blood repertoires may reflect thyroid immune responses. Ophthalmopathy was separated from stable hyperthyroidism by a 13 V-J signature model, with just over 85% sensitivity and approximately 84% specificity obtained in cross-validation and 80%/75% obtained in testing. In validation, progression to ophthalmopathy was predicted by the model with approximately 67% sensitivity and 72% to 85% specificity, a median of 6.5 months before onset. A discovery cohort of fewer than 110 patients, about 40 with Graves' ophthalmopathy and about 58 with stable Graves' hyperthyroidism, was used to find distinguishing TCR V-J signatures. Whether ophthalmopathy could be predicted prospectively was tested in an independent validation cohort made up of fewer than 20 hyperthyroidism patients plus 17 patients who later progressed to ophthalmopathy. The approximately 90 discovery patients were randomly split 7:3 into training and test sets. In addition, the study compared T-cell repertoires in thyroid tissue and in blood from 6 or 7 Graves' hyperthyroidism patients. After blood sampling, hyperthyroidism patients were treated with methimazole at a starting dose of 30 mg daily, and ophthalmopathy patients were treated with high-dose intravenous methylprednisolone. A second multiplex PCR round built the libraries, followed by size selection and purification. Paired-end sequencing of the libraries was performed with 100 bp reads on an Illumina HiSeq2000. SOAPnuke was used to process the raw data, removing reads that contained adapters or uncalled bases, had a mean Phred below 15, or lacked an exact match to the constant primer or identifier. High-quality paired reads were merged with COPE v1.2.5, and unique nucleotide sequences were defined as clonotypes. Clonotypes were aligned to IMGT TRBV, TRBD and TRBJ reference segments using MiTCR v1.1. The analysis included only V-J combinations with a frequency above 0.0001, which together covered around 99% of the repertoires. A TCS score was defined as the ratio between F50 (clonal expansion) and ExV (chaos), using BLOSUM62-based TCRdist between CDR3 peptides within each V-J. Welch's t-statistics and random forest reduced approximately 520 V-J features to some 14, which were used in a naive Bayes classifier (R e1071). Sample size was not statistically predetermined, and investigators were not blinded to group allocation. TCR Vbeta CDR3 sequencing of 140 or so peripheral blood samples (approximately 44 ophthalmopathy, 75 to 85 hyperthyroidism and approximately 17 progressor patients) is reported in the paper.

This specimen consisted of peripheral blood mononuclear cells (PBMCs), obtained at new diagnosis, from a patient treated with antithyroid drugs. The TCR comes from a woman aged 25 to 39 with Graves disease. Donor details come from another sample of the same person, matched by shared clones. The chain is assembled from TRBV9 and TRBJ1-2, with the D gene uncertain. The nucleotide sequence is TGTGCCAGCAGCGACGGGGTGAGGGACTATGGCTACACCTTC. Translated, this gives CASSDGVRDYGYTF.